This is a list of T cell receptor beta chains from one sample in a study of shared clonotypes between healthy human individuals. Repertoires were generated with immunoSEQ multiplex PCR, while TCRdb's copy carries only in-frame clones and drops some. The profile shows hundreds of thousands of clones, around 72% of them singletons. The specimen sequenced was memory CD4+ T cells sorted from blood. These receptors were obtained from a woman aged 25 to 39 in good health. Both conserved end residues are part of each CDR3. Fields, in order: clone size, J gene, D gene, V gene, CDR3 DNA, CDR3 protein. A D gene is named only where the DNA matches it firmly. Some rows have no size entry. The others give once, few or many, or a class for an expanded clone.

>many|TRBJ2-4|-|TRBV6-1
TGTGCCAGCAGTGAAAGGTCCGGACGAGGAATAGCCAAAAACATTCAGTACTTC
CASSERSGRGIAKNIQYF
>-|TRBJ2-1|TRBD1|TRBV27
TGTGCCAGCAGGCAGGACAGGGGGCTTGGTAATGAGCAGTTCTTC
CASRQDRGLGNEQFF
>once|TRBJ1-2|TRBD1|TRBV19
TGTGCCAGTAGTATGGGACAGGGGCGATATGGCTACACCTTC
CASSMGQGRYGYTF
>few|TRBJ1-4|-|TRBV18
TGTGCCAGCTCACCCCCGGGTGAAAAACTGTTTTTT
CASSPPGEKLFF
>-|TRBJ1-1|-|TRBV21-1
TGTGCCAGCAGTGAAGAGGAGCTACACATTCGCACTGAAGCTTTCTTT
CASSEEELHIRTEAFF
>-|TRBJ2-7|-|TRBV2
TGTGCCAGCAGTGAAGGGACCTTAGGCCACGAGCAGTACTTC
CASSEGTLGHEQYF
>once|TRBJ1-4|-|TRBV28
TGTGCCAGCAGTCTCCTGTTAGGGGCTGGGGATGAAAAACTGTTTTTT
CASSLLLGAGDEKLFF
>-|TRBJ2-1|-|TRBV5-1
TGCGCCAGCAGCTTGGAGGCAGGAAACAATGAGCAGTTCTTC
CASSLEAGNNEQFF
>-|TRBJ2-1|TRBD2|TRBV19
TGTGCCAGTAGTATAGAAATAGGGCTAGCGGGAGACAATGAGCAGTTCTTC
CASSIEIGLAGDNEQFF
>-|TRBJ2-5|-|TRBV11-3
TGTGCCAGCAGCGGAGCTAACGGTGAGACCCAGTACTTC
CASSGANGETQYF
>-|TRBJ1-2|TRBD1|TRBV28
TGTGCCAGCAGTCCGAAATTCGGGACAGTCCTGTATGGCTACACCTTC
CASSPKFGTVLYGYTF
>-|TRBJ1-5|-|TRBV6-1
TGTGCCAGCAGTGATGAGAGACGGGGCAATCAGCCCCAGCATTTT
CASSDERRGNQPQHF
>few|TRBJ2-7|TRBD2|TRBV27
TGTGCCAGCAGAGAGATAGCGGGGAGCTCCTACGAGCAGTACTTC
CASREIAGSSYEQYF
>many|TRBJ1-5|-|TRBV19
TGTGCCAGTAGTACACAGCGTTATCAGCCCCAGCATTTT
CASSTQRYQPQHF
>-|TRBJ2-1|-|TRBV10-3
TGTGCCATCCAAGGTGGGAGCTCCTACAATGAGCAGTTCTTC
CAIQGGSSYNEQFF
>-|TRBJ1-2|TRBD1|TRBV19
TGTGCCAGTAGGGTACAGGGGGCCTGGGAAGGCTACACCTTC
CASRVQGAWEGYTF
>few|TRBJ1-2|-|TRBV2
TGTGCCAGCAGGATAGGACAGAAGAACTATGGCTACACCTTC
CASRIGQKNYGYTF
>-|TRBJ2-1|-|TRBV19
TGTGCCAGTAGAGGGGTCGGTAGCTCCTACAATGAGCAGTTCTTC
CASRGVGSSYNEQFF
>-|TRBJ2-7|-|TRBV28
TGTGCCAGCCGAGAATTCGGTGGCCCGAACTTCTCCTACGAGCAGTACTTC
CASREFGGPNFSYEQYF
>-|TRBJ1-2|-|TRBV28
TGTGCCAGCAGTTTTCCCGTTGGATCCGGATTTTATGGCTACACCTTC
CASSFPVGSGFYGYTF
>-|TRBJ2-7|-|TRBV5-1
TGCGCCAGCAGCTTGTCCCCCCCCAGCTACGAGCAGTACTTC
CASSLSPPSYEQYF
>-|TRBJ2-7|TRBD1|TRBV11-1
TGTGCCAGCAGTTGGACAGGGGCTTACGAGCAGTACTTC
CASSWTGAYEQYF
>-|TRBJ1-3|-|TRBV5-1
TGCGCCAGCAGCGAGGGGACTTCTGGAAACACCATATATTTT
CASSEGTSGNTIYF
>-|TRBJ2-7|-|TRBV28
TGTGCCAGCAGTTCTTACACCGGGAATAAGGAGCAGTACTTC
CASSSYTGNKEQYF
>-|TRBJ2-5|-|TRBV5-1
TGCGCCAGCAGCTTGGTCGGTGAGACCCAGTACTTC
CASSLVGETQYF
>-|TRBJ1-5|-|TRBV6-5
TGTGCCAGCAGCAGCCGGGGCCGTAGAGGCCAGCCCCAGCATTTT
CASSSRGRRGQPQHF
>once|TRBJ1-3|-|TRBV5-1
TGCGCCAGCAGCCATACGCGGGTGCAATCTGGAAACACCATATATTTT
CASSHTRVQSGNTIYF
>-|TRBJ2-5|TRBD2|TRBV4-1
TGCGCCAGCAGCCAACCGGGGGGGGAGACCCAGTACTTC
CASSQPGGETQYF
>-|TRBJ2-1|TRBD2|TRBV30
TGTGCCTCGCGGGGCGGGAGTTGGGATGAGCAGTTCTTC
CASRGGSWDEQFF
>-|TRBJ2-1|TRBD2|TRBV5-4
TGTGCCAGCAGCCCTAAAAAGGGGACTAGCGGGAATGAGCAGTTCTTC
CASSPKKGTSGNEQFF
>few|TRBJ2-1|-|TRBV7-9
TGTGCCAGCAGCTTAGGTGAATACGAGGAGCAGTTCTTC
CASSLGEYEEQFF